This TCR beta chain was obtained from a study of blood T cell repertoires in COVID-19. At the level of the study: Sources were T cells, B-cell-depleted T cells, or PBMCs; the material itself was cDNA or gDNA.

The assay was immunoSEQ multiplex PCR, and TCRdb's table has in-frame clones only and misses some. Altogether roughly 230,000 clones are present, 85% being singletons, with the ten largest covering less than 8.5%. With 4 bases removed from V and 13 bases from J, the gap between germline ends came to 17 bases. Germline loops: CDR1 SGHRS, CDR2 YFSETQ. The CDR3 length is 12 residues. The sequenced sample consisted of PBMCs or T cells enriched from blood (not recorded which). The J gene is TRBJ1-1, the V gene TRBV5-1; the D gene is possibly TRBD1 (5 bases). The receptor's source is a woman aged 45-65 years who had been exposed to COVID-19. CDR3 DNA: TGCGCCAGCAGCCTTGGACAAGGCGACGATTTCTTT. It specifies CASSLGQGDDFF.